These 19 T cell receptor beta chains originate from one sample sequenced in a study of Graves' ophthalmopathy and Graves' hyperthyroidism. Amplification of TCR beta CDR3 regions used RNA transcripts. An opening RT-PCR round employed HTBI primers and preceded a second-round multiplex PCR. TCRdb processed the multiplex PCR reads anew with MiXCR; each CDR3 protein has one entry. The sample records roughly 410,000 distinct CDR3 sequences, approximately 15% being singletons. The sequenced sample was peripheral blood. The source is a woman aged 18-29 years with stable Graves' hyperthyroidism.

Turning to this clonotype: Since a much larger clone is just one base distant, this may be a read error. The chain's CDR3 is CAIRGTGAGHTF. As DNA, the CDR3 is TGTGCCATCAGGGGGACAGGGGCTGGCCACACCTTC. This chain links TRBV10-3 with TRBJ1-2, with 10 positions matching TRBD1. CDR1 is ENHRY, CDR2 SYGVKD, per germline. This CDR3 region has 12 residues.

The table lists this clonotype with many counts. The J gene is TRBJ1-1, the V gene TRBV20-1; D is ambiguous. Germline V CDR1 and CDR2: DFQATT, SNEGSKA (reference sequence). The CDR3 is made up of 14 amino acids. V lost 1 base and J 0 bases, leaving 9 bases between the germline ends. Written as DNA, the CDR3 is TGCAGTGCTAGAGTGTCGGGGATGAACACTGAAGCTTTCTTT. Amino acid sequence: CSARVSGMNTEAFF.

This clonotype has more than one count but fewer than ten. This may be a read error: a much more frequent sequence differs by one nucleotide. V gene TRBV6-1 combines with J gene TRBJ1-1; TRBD1 matches 9 bases. J lost 4 bases, V lost 5 bases, and 8 bases had no gene match. Germline CDR1 reads MNHNS; CDR2 reads SASEGT. The CDR3 has 15 amino acids. The CDR3 is CASSTLKTGGTEAFF. The CDR3 DNA sequence: TGTGCCAGCAGTACATTAAAGACAGGGGGCACTGAAGCTTTCTTT.

V and J are TRBV6-1 and TRBJ1-1, with 8 bases lining up with TRBD1. After removal of 4 bases from V and 1 base from J, the junction contained 8 bases not matched to a gene. Germline CDR1 reads MNHNS; CDR2 reads SASEGT. This CDR3 spans 16 amino acids. Written as DNA, the CDR3 is TGTGCCAGCAGTGGCCTTGACAGGGGTTCGAACACTGAAGCTTTCTTT. It yields the protein CASSGLDRGSNTEAFF.

This chain uses TRBV6-1 with TRBJ2-7; D not resolved. Germline CDR1 MNHNS, CDR2 SASEGT. The CDR3 contains 11 residues. V was clipped by 8 bases and J by 3 bases, with 8 bases between them. The CDR3 bases are TGTGCCAGCGGAATGTACTACGAGCAGTACTTC. Translation gives CASGMYYEQYF.

This clonotype was seen many times. The chain links TRBV15 to TRBJ2-6; the match to TRBD1 covers 9 bases. The germline V gene encodes CDR1 LNHNV and CDR2 YYDKDF (reference sequence). CDR3 length: 16 amino acids. V was pared by 4 bases and J by 4 bases, with 5 bases of the junction left unmatched. The CDR3 coding sequence is TGTGCCACCAGCATATACAGGGGGCCAGGGGCCAACGTCCTGACTTTC. Protein: CATSIYRGPGANVLTF.

This clonotype was seen repeatedly, ten times or more. The genes are TRBV20-1 and TRBJ2-4; D is possibly TRBD1 or TRBD2 (5 bases each). The CDR3 extends over 16 amino acids. Germline CDR1 reads DFQATT; CDR2 reads SNEGSKA (reference sequence). The V gene lost 2 bases and the J gene lost 3 bases, with 17 bases spanning the gap. The CDR3 loop is CSARPPGPPGKNIQYF. CDR3 DNA: TGCAGTGCTAGACCTCCGGGACCCCCAGGCAAAAACATTCAGTACTTC.

Ten or more counts support this clonotype. The gene calls are TRBV20-1 and TRBJ1-1, with TRBD1 matching 8 bases. CDR3 length equals 11 residues. Unmatched junction bases numbered 5, after V lost 3 bases and J lost 11 bases. Germline CDR1 is DFQATT and CDR2 is SNEGSKA (reference sequence). The CDR3: CSASPRGHAFF. Written as DNA, the CDR3 is TGCAGTGCTAGCCCCAGGGGGCATGCTTTCTTT.

The genes are TRBV6-2 or TRBV6-3 and TRBJ2-2; 8 bases align to TRBD2. Trimming at V came to 6 bases and at J to 3 bases, leaving 6 bases not matched to a gene. Germline CDR1 is MNHEY and CDR2 is SVGEGT. The CDR3 sequence is 15 residues long. CDR3 region: CASSRAGDHTGELFF. The CDR3 DNA reads as TGTGCCAGCAGCCGAGCGGGAGACCACACCGGGGAGCTGTTTTTT.

The chain employs TRBV4-2 and TRBJ2-7; D is uncertain. The CDR3 spans 13 residues. Germline CDR1 is LGHNA and CDR2 is YNFKEQ. The V and J ends lost 0 bases and 2 bases respectively, with 5 bases between them. CDR3 in amino acids: CASSQEVTYEQYF. CDR3 DNA sequence: TGTGCCAGCAGCCAAGAAGTCACCTACGAGCAGTACTTC.

The table lists this clonotype with many counts. The chain recombines TRBV24-1 with TRBJ2-5; 7 bases align to TRBD1. CDR3 length: 16 amino acids. J gave up 4 bases and V 3 bases, and 10 bases lay outside the gene matches. The germline V gene encodes CDR1 KGHDR and CDR2 SFDVKD. DNA of the CDR3: TGTGCCACCAGTGATACCCGGGACAGCGGTTCAGAGACCCAGTACTTC. Protein sequence: CATSDTRDSGSETQYF.

This clonotype was recorded at least ten times. The V and J genes are TRBV12-3 or TRBV12-4 and TRBJ1-2; TRBD1 agrees at 9 bases. V was clipped by 3 bases and J by 8 bases; unmatched bases: 7. This CDR3 contains 14 residues. In DNA form, the CDR3 reads TGTGCCAGCAGTTTCCGACAGGGGGTAGGAGGCTACACCTTC. It is translated as CASSFRQGVGGYTF.

This clonotype was detected ten times or more. The chain recombines TRBV20-1 with TRBJ2-7; 8 bases map to TRBD1. The ends lost 4 bases at V and 4 bases at J; junction bases unmatched: 9. This CDR3 has 14 amino acids. From germline, CDR1 is DFQATT and CDR2 SNEGSKA (reference sequence). The CDR3 loop reads CSATAQGVIYEQYF. CDR3 DNA: TGCAGTGCTACTGCACAGGGGGTGATATACGAGCAGTACTTC.

This clonotype was seen ten or more times. This sequence joins TRBV19 and TRBJ1-5; 9 bases agree with TRBD1. The CDR3 spans 14 residues. The V gene's germline CDR1 is LNHDA and CDR2 SQIVND (reference sequence). V shed 8 bases and J 1 base; nucleotides not matched to a gene: 3. The CDR3 is CASRQGGSNQPQHF. The CDR3 DNA sequence: TGTGCCAGTCGACAGGGGGGAAGCAATCAGCCCCAGCATTTT. The full variable domain, completed using reference TRBV19 and TRBJ1-5, is DGGITQSPKYLFRKEGQNVTLSCEQNLNHDAMYWYRQDPGQGLRLIYYSQIVNDFQKGDIAEGYSVSREKKESFPLTVTSAQKNPTAFYLCASRQGGSNQPQHFGDGTRLSIL.

This clonotype was counted many times. V and J are TRBV12-3 or TRBV12-4 and TRBJ1-1; D is ambiguous. This CDR3 is 15 amino acids long. V was pared by 2 bases and J by 0 bases, with 10 bases between. CDR3 region: CASSLRVEMNTEAFF. CDR3 in DNA: TGTGCCAGCAGTTTAAGGGTGGAAATGAACACTGAAGCTTTCTTT.

The chain employs TRBV6-2 or TRBV6-3 and TRBJ2-5; a weak D match, TRBD1 (6 bases). Trimming took 8 bases from V and 2 from J, leaving 21 bases between them. The CDR3 has 16 amino acids. The germline gives CDR1 MNHEY, CDR2 SVGEGT. The DNA of the CDR3 is TGTGCCAGCCGGAGAAGGGGGAAAGGTTCGCAAGAGACCCAGTACTTC. Its translation is CASRRRGKGSQETQYF.

This clonotype was detected ten times or more. This rearrangement joins TRBV19 to TRBJ1-5, with no clear D. CDR3 size: 14 residues. Trimming removed 6 bases from V and 2 bases from J, with 11 bases in between. Germline CDR1 reads LNHDA; CDR2 reads SQIVND (reference sequence). CDR3 sequence: CASRRREGNQPQHF. DNA for the CDR3: TGTGCCAGTAGGAGGAGGGAGGGCAATCAGCCCCAGCATTTT.

In regard to this clonotype: A read error may produce the germline difference seen at one junction end. V and J are TRBV5-1 and TRBJ1-5; D gene unclear. This CDR3 is built from 13 residues. CDR1 and CDR2 (germline): SGHRS, YFSETQ. CDR3 nucleotide sequence: TGCGCCTGCAGTCAGGAACCTAATCAGCCCCAGCATTTT. Protein: CACSQEPNQPQHF.

This clonotype occurred many times. The chain is built from TRBV20-1 and TRBJ1-5, with D possibly being TRBD1 (5 bases). The V end lost 0 bases, the J end lost 5 bases, and 11 bases lay between the germline ends. The CDR3 loop spans 14 amino acids. Germline CDR1 DFQATT, CDR2 SNEGSKA (reference sequence). For the CDR3, the DNA is TGCAGTGCTAGAGATGCAGGGTGGCATCAGCCCCAGCATTTT. Translating it yields CSARDAGWHQPQHF.